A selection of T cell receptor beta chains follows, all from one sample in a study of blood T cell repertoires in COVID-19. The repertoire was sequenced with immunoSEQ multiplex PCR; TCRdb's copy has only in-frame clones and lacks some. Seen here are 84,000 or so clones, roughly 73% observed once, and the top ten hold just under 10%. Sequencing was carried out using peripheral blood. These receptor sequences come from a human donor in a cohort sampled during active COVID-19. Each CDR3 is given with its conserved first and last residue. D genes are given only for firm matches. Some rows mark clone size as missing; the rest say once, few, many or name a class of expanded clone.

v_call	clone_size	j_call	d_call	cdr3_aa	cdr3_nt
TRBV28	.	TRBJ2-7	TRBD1	CASSPVTGAVYEQYF	TGTGCCAGCAGCCCCGTCACAGGGGCTGTGTACGAGCAGTACTTC
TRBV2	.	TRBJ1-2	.	CASGQGIGNYGYTF	TGTGCCAGCGGTCAGGGGATAGGTAACTATGGCTACACCTTC
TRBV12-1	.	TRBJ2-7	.	CASSPLGGPGHEQYF	TGTGCCAGCAGCCCCTTGGGGGGGCCAGGCCACGAGCAGTACTTC
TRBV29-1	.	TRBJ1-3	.	CSVEGADRAGVGNTIYF	TGCAGCGTTGAAGGAGCAGACCGAGCCGGGGTCGGAAACACCATATATTTT
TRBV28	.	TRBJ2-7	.	CASSPRRPYEQYF	TGTGCCAGCAGCCCCAGGCGACCCTACGAGCAGTACTTC
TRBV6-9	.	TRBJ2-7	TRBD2	CASSYPGDSGALEQYF	TGTGCCAGCAGTTATCCCGGGGATAGCGGGGCCCTGGAGCAGTACTTC
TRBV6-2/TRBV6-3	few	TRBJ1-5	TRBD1	CASSGTGGRQPQHF	TGTGCCAGCAGTGGGACAGGGGGGAGACAGCCCCAGCATTTT
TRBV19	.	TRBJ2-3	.	CASRRGPSGHGSTDTQYF	TGTGCCAGTAGAAGGGGCCCCTCCGGCCACGGTTCCACAGATACGCAGTATTTT
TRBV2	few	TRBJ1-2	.	CASITTGQGYTF	TGTGCCAGCATCACGACGGGTCAGGGCTACACCTTC
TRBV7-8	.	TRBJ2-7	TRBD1	CASSPWDRGFYEQYF	TGTGCCAGCAGCCCGTGGGACAGGGGGTTTTACGAGCAGTACTTC
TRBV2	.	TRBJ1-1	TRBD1	CASSGTGPNTEAFF	TGTGCCAGCAGTGGGACAGGGCCGAACACTGAAGCTTTCTTT
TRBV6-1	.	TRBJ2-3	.	CASSEAQGLSTDTQYF	TGTGCCAGCAGTGAAGCTCAGGGCTTGAGCACAGATACGCAGTATTTT
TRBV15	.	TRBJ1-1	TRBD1	CATSGQGRRTEAFF	TGTGCCACCAGCGGACAGGGAAGGAGAACTGAAGCTTTCTTT
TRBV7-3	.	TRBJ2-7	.	CASSRGHRSYEQYF	TGTGCCAGCAGCAGGGGACACCGATCCTACGAGCAGTACTTC
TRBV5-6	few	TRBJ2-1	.	CASSLAGGGFYNEQFF	TGTGCCAGCAGCTTGGCTGGCGGGGGCTTCTACAATGAGCAGTTCTTC
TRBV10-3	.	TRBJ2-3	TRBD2	CAISGVASGDTDTQYF	TGTGCCATCAGTGGGGTCGCTAGCGGAGACACAGATACGCAGTATTTT
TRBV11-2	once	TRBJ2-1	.	CASSLGAWVTNEQFF	TGTGCCAGCAGCTTAGGGGCCTGGGTCACCAATGAGCAGTTCTTC
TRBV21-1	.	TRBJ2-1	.	CASSLRTSGGRYNEQFF	TGTGCCAGCAGCCTGCGGACTAGCGGGGGACGGTACAATGAGCAGTTCTTC
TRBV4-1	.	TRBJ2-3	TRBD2	CASSQDRSGTTDTQYF	TGCGCCAGCAGCCAAGATCGTAGCGGGACCACAGATACGCAGTATTTT
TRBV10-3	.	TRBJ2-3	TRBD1	CAISGQPSTDTQYF	TGTGCCATTTCGGGACAGCCTAGCACAGATACGCAGTATTTT
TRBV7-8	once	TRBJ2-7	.	CASSGNREDEQYF	TGTGCCAGCAGCGGAAACAGGGAAGACGAGCAGTACTTC
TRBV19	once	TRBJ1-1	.	CASSISGLATEAFF	TGTGCCAGTAGTATTTCAGGGCTTGCCACTGAAGCTTTCTTT
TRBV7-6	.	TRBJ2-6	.	CASSLGGVGANVLTF	TGTGCCAGCAGCTTAGGGGGGGTTGGGGCCAACGTCCTGACTTTC
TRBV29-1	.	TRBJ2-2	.	CSVEERTGELFF	TGCAGCGTTGAAGAACGGACCGGGGAGCTGTTTTTT
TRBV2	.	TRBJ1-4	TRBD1	CASSDRVNEKLFF	TGTGCCAGCAGCGACAGGGTGAATGAAAAACTGTTTTTT
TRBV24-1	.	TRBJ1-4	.	CATSDPRASGEKLFF	TGTGCCACCAGTGACCCTCGGGCCTCGGGAGAAAAACTGTTTTTT
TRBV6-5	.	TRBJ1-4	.	CASSSTRVEKLFF	TGTGCCAGCAGTTCCACGAGGGTTGAAAAACTGTTTTTT
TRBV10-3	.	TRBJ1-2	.	CAISELVGPRNGYTF	TGTGCCATCAGTGAGTTAGTAGGCCCTAGGAATGGCTACACCTTC
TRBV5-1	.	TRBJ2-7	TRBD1	CASSLGGTGYSYEQYF	TGCGCCAGCAGCTTGGGTGGGACAGGGTACTCCTACGAGCAGTACTTC
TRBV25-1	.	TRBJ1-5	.	CASSEFGQPQHF	TGTGCCAGCAGTGAATTCGGGCAGCCCCAGCATTTT
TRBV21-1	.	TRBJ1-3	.	CASSKGLPSSGNTIYF	TGTGCCAGCAGCAAGGGACTTCCGAGCTCTGGAAACACCATATATTTT
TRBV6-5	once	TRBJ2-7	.	CASSPTDSYEQYF	TGTGCCAGCAGTCCGACAGATTCCTACGAGCAGTACTTC
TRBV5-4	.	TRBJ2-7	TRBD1	CASSPGQGVYEQYF	TGTGCCAGCAGCCCTGGACAGGGGGTCTACGAGCAGTACTTC
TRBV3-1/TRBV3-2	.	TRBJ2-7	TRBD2	CASSHPLAGGGYEQYF	TGTGCCAGCAGCCATCCCCTGGCGGGGGGTGGGTACGAGCAGTACTTC
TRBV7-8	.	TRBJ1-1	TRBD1	CASSLPTGGGGTEAFF	TGTGCCAGCAGCCTGCCGACAGGGGGCGGGGGCACTGAAGCTTTCTTT
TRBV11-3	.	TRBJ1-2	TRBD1	CASSSGTARYTF	TGTGCCAGCAGCTCCGGGACAGCCCGCTACACCTTC
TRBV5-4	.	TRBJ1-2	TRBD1	CADSPRTGGFYDGYTF	TGTGCCGATTCCCCCAGGACAGGGGGCTTCTACGACGGCTACACCTTC
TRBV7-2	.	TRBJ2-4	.	CASSLQGQGHIQYF	TGTGCCAGCAGCTTACAGGGTCAGGGGCACATTCAGTACTTC
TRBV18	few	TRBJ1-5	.	CASSTGDQPQHF	TGTGCCAGCTCAACCGGGGATCAGCCCCAGCATTTT
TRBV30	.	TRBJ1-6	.	CAWNAGGWNSPLHF	TGTGCCTGGAACGCGGGGGGGTGGAATTCACCCCTCCACTTT
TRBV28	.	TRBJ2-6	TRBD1	CASSIGTAISGANVLTF	TGTGCCAGCAGTATCGGGACAGCCATCTCTGGGGCCAACGTCCTGACTTTC
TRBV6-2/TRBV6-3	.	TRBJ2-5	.	CASSYSFSETQYF	TGTGCCAGCAGTTACTCGTTCAGTGAGACCCAGTACTTC
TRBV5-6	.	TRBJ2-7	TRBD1	CASSLALRGWYEQYF	TGTGCCAGCAGCTTGGCGCTCAGGGGGTGGTACGAGCAGTACTTC
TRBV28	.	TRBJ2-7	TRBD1	CASSLSGTGSSYEQYF	TGTGCCAGCAGTTTATCGGGGACAGGGAGCTCCTACGAGCAGTACTTC
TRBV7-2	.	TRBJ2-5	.	CASSFYETQYF	TGTGCCAGCAGCTTCTACGAGACCCAGTACTTC
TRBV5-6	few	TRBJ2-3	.	CASSSVDTQYF	TGTGCCAGCAGCTCAGTGGATACGCAGTATTTT
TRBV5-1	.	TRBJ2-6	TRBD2	CASSYGGAVANVLTF	TGCGCCAGCAGCTACGGGGGGGCGGTAGCCAACGTCCTGACTTTC
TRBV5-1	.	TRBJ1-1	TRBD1	CASSSGTGASTEAFF	TGCGCCAGCAGCTCCGGGACAGGGGCTAGCACTGAAGCTTTCTTT